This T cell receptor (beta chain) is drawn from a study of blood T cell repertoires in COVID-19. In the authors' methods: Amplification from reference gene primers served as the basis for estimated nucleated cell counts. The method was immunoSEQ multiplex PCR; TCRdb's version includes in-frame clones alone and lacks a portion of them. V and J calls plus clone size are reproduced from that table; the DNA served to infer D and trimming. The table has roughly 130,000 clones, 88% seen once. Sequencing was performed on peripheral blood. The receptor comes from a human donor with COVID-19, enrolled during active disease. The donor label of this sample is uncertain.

In DNA form, the CDR3 reads TGTGCCAGCAGACAGTCCGGAAACACCATATATTTT. Translated: CASRQSGNTIYF. The V and J genes are TRBV2 and TRBJ1-3; D remains unclear. V lost 6 bases and J 4 bases, leaving 7 bases between the germline ends. Germline V gene data show CDR1 as SNHLY and CDR2 as FYNNEI. This CDR3 is built from 12 residues.